This is a list of T cell receptor beta chains from one sample in a study of liver allograft versus peripheral blood T cells. MiXCR, run by TCRdb on the reads, gives a single entry per CDR3 protein. The data hold about 6,500 distinct CDR3 sequences, with 15% to 20% observed a single time. The source is a human patient who had a liver transplant. Some T cells may arise from the graft donor. Both conserved end residues are trimmed from each CDR3.

>TRBJ1-2|TRBV30
AWRGQGRMVGYT
>TRBJ1-6|TRBV27
ASKVGADNSPLH
>TRBJ2-3|TRBV7-9
ASSPRKQRSLVDTQY
>TRBJ2-1|TRBV7-9
ASSLVSAGGNEQF
>TRBJ1-1|TRBV7-9
ASSLRGEGAFNTEAF
>TRBJ1-2|TRBV7-9
ASSSGTGEAWGYGYT
>TRBJ1-6|TRBV7-9
ASSLGGNSPLH
>TRBJ1-6|TRBV5-5
ASSPSRGGSSYNSPLH
>TRBJ2-1|TRBV7-9
ASSRDRGAPPYNEQF
>TRBJ1-1|TRBV18
ASSPEGLNTEAF
>TRBJ2-7|TRBV29-1
SVVRGDEPGEQY
>TRBJ1-5|TRBV6-5
ASSPATYSNQPQH
>TRBJ2-1|TRBV5-4
ASSLAGWVHEQF
>TRBJ2-3|TRBV27
ASSLHPSRDTQY
>TRBJ2-7|TRBV6-1
ASSAKDRSLEQY
>TRBJ1-4|TRBV27
ASSFRNYGEKLF
>TRBJ2-2|TRBV29-1
SAAGGMNTGELF
>TRBJ1-1|TRBV9
ASSVAPLLGANTEAF
>TRBJ1-6|TRBV10-3
AIRLEGDKGSPLH
>TRBJ1-4|TRBV19
ASSFGIFNEKLF
>TRBJ2-1|TRBV6-2/TRBV6-3
ASRGPARYNEQF